This record looks at one TCR beta chain sequence and its context. The antigen is not known. This sample was included in a study of PD-1 blockade in classical Hodgkin lymphoma. The time point here: cycle 4 day 1 (C4D1), after about 6 weeks of nivolumab. Brentuximab vedotin exposure varied among the patients, all of whom had relapsed after autologous stem cell transplantation. Negative magnetic selection isolated CD4+ T cells from thawed PBMCs. The CDR3 length is 14 residues. The germline V gene encodes CDR1 SGHTA and CDR2 FQGNSA. The V end was cut by 5 bases, the J end by 4 bases, with 14 bases between. Profiling relied on immunoSEQ multiplex PCR, and the TCRdb table lists in-frame clones only, not all of them. Here the sample spans roughly 13,000 clones, 70% to 85% being singletons. Study results and limitations: With respect to the repertoire differences, their causes, possibly disease activity or prior therapy, remain undefined. Newly diagnosed patients and complete responders had comparable diversity at baseline.

The source material was CD4+ T cells from blood, sampled before the fourth cycle of nivolumab. This chain uses TRBV7-2 with TRBJ1-2, with D unclear. The TCR originated in a human donor with classical Hodgkin lymphoma. The CDR3 sequence: CASSVPHHLYGYTF. The CDR3 DNA reads as TGTGCCAGCAGCGTTCCTCACCATCTCTATGGCTACACCTTC.